Below are 2 T cell receptor beta chains sequenced from a single sample in a study of identical twins. From the 5' RACE reads, TCRdb called clonotypes with MiXCR, one entry per CDR3 protein. The repertoire consists of 1.5 million to 2 million distinct CDR3 sequences, with under 35% occurring once and the leading ten covering 0.25% to 0.3%. The specimen sequenced was cord blood. The receptors originated from a newborn girl in good health.

V usage is TRBV12-3 or TRBV12-4 and J usage is TRBJ2-5, with 11 bases lining up with TRBD2. V was pared by 7 bases and J by 5 bases, with 15 bases of the junction left unmatched. The CDR3 sequence is 17 residues long. For the CDR3, the DNA is TGTGCCAGCACCGCTAGCGGGAGGCCCCTAGGGGGGGAGACCCAGTACTTC. Protein sequence: CASTASGRPLGGETQYF.

Many counts were recorded for this clonotype. V is TRBV5-6 and J is TRBJ2-1; 7 nucleotides agree with TRBD2. The CDR3 contains 15 residues. Germline-derived CDR1 and CDR2 are SGHDT and YYEEEE. Germline trimming cut 0 bases from V and 8 bases from J; bases unmatched to any gene: 8. CDR3 DNA sequence: TGTGCCAGCAGCTTGGCGGGAGGTTTTCCCTATGAGCAGTTCTTC. As protein: CASSLAGGFPYEQFF.